The following is a T cell receptor beta chain sequence with its context. Its antigen is unknown. Specified treatment: approximately nine-day PBMC culture with coronavirus spike peptide pools or control peptides (ViraFEST assay). ViraFEST stimulated the growth of antigen-specific T cells using peptide pools and subsequently profiled their TCRs by sequencing. With the Oncomine TCR Beta short-read assay, DNA from cultured CD4+ T cells was sequenced. Extraction of genomic DNA was performed on cultured CD4+ T cells. TCRdb fed the PCR reads into MiXCR, producing one record per CDR3 protein. The data show more than 10,000 distinct CDR3 sequences, about 50% seen once. This CDR3 is 13 amino acids long. Germline V gene lookup returns CDR1 DFQATT and CDR2 SNEGSKA (reference sequence). V was shortened by 4 bases and J by 7 bases, with 16 bases between the two germline ends. The data were obtained in a study of vaccination and CD4 T cells after COVID-19. At the level of the study: Overlapping spike peptides served as the stimulus for the cells. These peptides came from SARS-CoV-2 and from the common cold coronaviruses HCoV-NL63, HCoV-OC43 and HCoV-229E. Study findings and constraints: Among convalescent patients, a median about 84% of reactive clones emerged only after vaccination.

The sequence was obtained from a human donor who had recovered from COVID-19. V usage is TRBV20-1 and J usage is TRBJ2-5, with D perhaps TRBD1 (6 bases). Input material: CD4+ T cells from blood, cultured in vitro. CDR3 bases: TGCAGTGCTACCATCCCGGGACAACTGACCCAGTACTTC. This translates into CSATIPGQLTQYF.